This is a list of T cell receptor beta chains from one sample in a study of graft-versus-host responses after intestinal transplantation. No cognate antigen is known for these TCRs. Using immunoSEQ multiplex PCR, the repertoire was profiled, and TCRdb retains in-frame clones only, with some absent. The table lists 80,000 to 100,000 clones, about 90% of them singletons. Sequenced material: unstimulated CD4+ T cells sorted from spleen or lymph node cells, taken before intestinal transplant. These receptor sequences come from a human donor who received an intestinal transplant. CDR3s include the opening cysteine and the closing phenylalanine or tryptophan. D genes are given only for firm matches. The size entry is marked missing in some rows and otherwise reads once, few, many or a size class.

>few|TRBV6-6|NA|TRBJ1-1
CASSYSGENTEAFF
TGTGCCAGCAGTTACTCCGGGGAAAACACTGAAGCTTTCTTT
>NA|TRBV5-4|TRBD1|TRBJ1-1
CASSSPMAGQGTEAFF
TGTGCCAGCAGCTCGCCTATGGCGGGACAGGGCACTGAAGCTTTCTTT
>NA|TRBV7-9|NA|TRBJ2-1
CASSLSGGASSYNEQFF
TGTGCCAGCAGCTTAAGTGGCGGGGCAAGCTCCTACAATGAGCAGTTCTTC
>NA|TRBV7-2|NA|TRBJ2-5
CASSPYGIGKETQYF
TGTGCCAGCAGTCCGTACGGGATCGGGAAAGAGACCCAGTACTTC
>NA|TRBV5-1|NA|TRBJ2-7
CASSSGGSYEQYF
TGCGCCAGCAGCTCAGGGGGGTCCTACGAGCAGTACTTC
>NA|TRBV5-5|TRBD1|TRBJ1-6
CASSPGQGVESPLHF
TGTGCCAGCAGCCCAGGACAGGGTGTAGAATCACCCCTCCACTTT
>NA|TRBV5-6|NA|TRBJ2-1
CASSSWREQFF
TGTGCCAGCAGCTCCTGGAGGGAGCAGTTCTTC
>NA|TRBV25-1|TRBD2|TRBJ2-3
CASSDTGGQTDTQYF
TGTGCCAGCAGTGATACGGGGGGGCAAACAGATACGCAGTATTTT
>once|TRBV29-1|TRBD2|TRBJ2-3
CSVIPSGSTDTQYF
TGCAGCGTCATACCTAGCGGGAGTACAGATACGCAGTATTTT
>NA|TRBV6-5|TRBD1|TRBJ1-2
CASSATPQGDYTF
TGTGCCAGCAGTGCTACCCCCCAGGGGGACTACACCTTC
>NA|TRBV19|NA|TRBJ2-1
CASSISSRGPSYNEQFF
TGTGCCAGTAGTATCTCTTCCCGGGGTCCCTCCTACAATGAGCAGTTCTTC